The entry that follows covers one T cell receptor beta chain sequence. Reverse transcription used roughly 0.45 to 1 ug RNA and random hexamers. Across 54 Vbeta and 13 Jbeta, TCR beta CDR3 was amplified with immunoSEQ multiplex PCR. TCRdb reanalysed the immunoSEQ multiplex PCR reads using MiXCR and keeps one entry per CDR3 protein. The table has over 80,000 distinct CDR3 sequences, approximately 92% seen once. The sample is drawn from a study of CD8 T cells in Susac syndrome. The CDR3 runs to 12 residues. Germline V gene lookup returns CDR1 SQVTM and CDR2 ANQGSEA. V shed 7 bases and J shed 1 base, with 10 bases lying between them. From blood CD8+ and CD4+ T cells, TCR beta sequences were generated. Controls were age- and sex-matched healthy donors.

The rearrangement uses TRBV29-1 and TRBJ1-1; TRBD1 is a possible D gene (5 bases). The TCR comes from a human donor in good health. Sequenced: CD8+ T cells from PBMCs. In nucleotides, the CDR3 is TGCAGCGCCGGGGGGGAGAACACTGAAGCTTTCTTT. Amino acids: CSAGGENTEAFF.